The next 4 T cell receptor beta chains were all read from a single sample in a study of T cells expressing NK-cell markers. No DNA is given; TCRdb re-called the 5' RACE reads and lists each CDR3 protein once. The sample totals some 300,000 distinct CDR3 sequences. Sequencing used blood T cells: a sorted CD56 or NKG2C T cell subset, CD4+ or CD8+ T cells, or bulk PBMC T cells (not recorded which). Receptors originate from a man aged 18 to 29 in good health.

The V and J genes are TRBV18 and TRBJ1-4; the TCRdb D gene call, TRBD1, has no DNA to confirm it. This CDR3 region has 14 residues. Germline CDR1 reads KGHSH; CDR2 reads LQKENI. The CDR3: CASSPPGAGEKLFF. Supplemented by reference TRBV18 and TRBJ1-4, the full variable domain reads NAGVMQNPRHLVRRRGQEARLRCSPMKGHSHVYWYRQLPEEGLKFMVYLQKENIIDESGMPKERFSAEFPKEGPSILRIQQVVRGDSAAYFCASSPPGAGEKLFFGSGTQLSVL.

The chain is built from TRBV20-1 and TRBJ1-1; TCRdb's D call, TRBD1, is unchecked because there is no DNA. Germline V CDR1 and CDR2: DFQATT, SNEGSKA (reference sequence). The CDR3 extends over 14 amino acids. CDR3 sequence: CSAPKGRVNTEAFF.

CDR3 in amino acids: CATSDSTSGGDNEQFF. V gene TRBV24-1 combines with J gene TRBJ2-1; the TRBD2 assignment by TCRdb is unverifiable without DNA. The CDR3 consists of 16 residues. Germline CDR1 and CDR2: KGHDR and SFDVKD.

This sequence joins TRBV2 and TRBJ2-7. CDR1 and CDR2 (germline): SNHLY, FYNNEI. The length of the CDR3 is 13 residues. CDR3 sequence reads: CASSEMAVYEQYF. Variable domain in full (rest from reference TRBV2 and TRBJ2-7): EPEVTQTPSHQVTQMGQEVILRCVPISNHLYFYWYRQILGQKVEFLVSFYNNEISEKSEIFDDQFSVERPDGSNFTLKIRSTKLEDSAMYFCASSEMAVYEQYFGPGTRLTVT.